The subject of this entry is one T cell receptor (delta chain). This clone has only a few counts. Its antigen is not yet known. This DNA's translation and the protein TCRdb lists, from a much larger clone, do not match at residue 7, likely due to a read error; the protein shown is translated from the DNA. The receptor library was made with multiplex PCR. Sequencer: Illumina MiSeq. Every sorted gammadelta T cell sample had both its TCR gamma (TRG) and TCR delta (TRD) chains sequenced. The original methods were these. The repertoire analyses drew on clonotype tree plots, the accumulated frequency of the top 20 clonotypes, and diversity index (DI) and D75 metrics. TCRdb called clones from the public reads with CATT, and repeated DNA sequences were later combined into one row. Clone size and V and J calls follow TCRdb, not the original study. This sample has about 50,000 delta-chain clones in its table, and roughly 2% of those were observed once. Less than 30% of the sample comes from the top ten.

The sample is drawn from a study of γδ T cells in repeated Plasmodium falciparum infection (dated by TCRdb to the early 2020s). In the study overall: In the natural-infection arm, Malian children exposed to intense seasonal malaria transmission were enrolled and compared against age and gender matched Australian children. Five malaria-naive U.S. adults underwent four controlled human malaria infections by bites from P. falciparum NF54-infected Anopheles stephensi mosquitoes over approximately 640 days. Samples from controlled-infection subjects were taken at baseline, right before selected infections, and 21 days after each infection. Malian gammadelta TCR repertoires were analysed cross-sectionally in periods with no transmission and longitudinally across episodes of acute febrile malaria. In the study, the shaping of the human gammadelta T cell repertoire by repeated Plasmodium falciparum infection was examined using natural infection in Mali and controlled human malaria infection. What the work shows at the level of the full study, not this receptor alone: Generalizability was limited because the Malian cohort came from a small rural village made up predominantly of one ethnic group. Analysis of inter-individual variability in gammadelta T cell responses was limited by the small size of the controlled-infection cohort.

Sequencing was done on a sample of gamma-delta T cells from blood. The clonotype originates from a pool of human donors (malaria-infected and uninfected, not separated).

The nucleotide sequence reads TGTGCTCTTGGGGTACCCGCGGTTCCTACCTGGTACTGGGACACCGATAAACTCATCTTT. This translates into CALGVPAVPTWYWDTDKLIF. This chain joins TRDV1 to TRDJ1; the D segment could be TRDD2, given 7 matching bases. From the cysteine through the phenylalanine, the CDR3 covers 20 amino acids. Only the CDR3 region is kept as DNA, spanning 60 bases read in frame from base 1. V sheds 4 bases and J sheds 0 bases, leaving 27 bases between their ends. From a lookup of the germline V gene, CDR1 and CDR2 are TSWWSYY and QGS.